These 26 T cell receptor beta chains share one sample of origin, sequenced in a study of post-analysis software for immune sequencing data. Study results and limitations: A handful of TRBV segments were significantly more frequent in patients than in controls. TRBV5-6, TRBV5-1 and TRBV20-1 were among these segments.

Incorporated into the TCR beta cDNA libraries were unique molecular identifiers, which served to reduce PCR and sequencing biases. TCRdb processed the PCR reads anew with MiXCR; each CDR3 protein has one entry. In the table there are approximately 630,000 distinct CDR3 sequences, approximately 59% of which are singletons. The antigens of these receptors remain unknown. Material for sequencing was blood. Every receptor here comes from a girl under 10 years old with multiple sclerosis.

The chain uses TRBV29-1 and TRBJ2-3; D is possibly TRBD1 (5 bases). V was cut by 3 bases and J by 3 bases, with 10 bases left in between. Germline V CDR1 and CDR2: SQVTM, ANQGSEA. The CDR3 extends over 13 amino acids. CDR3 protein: CSVDHPGTDTQYF. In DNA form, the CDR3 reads TGCAGCGTTGACCATCCAGGGACAGATACGCAGTATTTT.

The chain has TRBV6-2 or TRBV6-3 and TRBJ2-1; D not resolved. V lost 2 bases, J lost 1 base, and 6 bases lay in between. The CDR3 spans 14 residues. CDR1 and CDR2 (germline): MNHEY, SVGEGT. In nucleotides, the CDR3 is TGTGCCAGCAGTTACCTGGTTTCCTACAATGAGCAGTTCTTC. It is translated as CASSYLVSYNEQFF.

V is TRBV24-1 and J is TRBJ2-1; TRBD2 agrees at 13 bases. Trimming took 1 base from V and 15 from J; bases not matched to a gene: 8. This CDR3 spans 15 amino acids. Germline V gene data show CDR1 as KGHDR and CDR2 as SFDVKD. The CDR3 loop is CATSDLGTSGEKRFF. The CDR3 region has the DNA TGTGCCACCAGTGATTTAGGGACTAGCGGGGAGAAACGGTTCTTC.

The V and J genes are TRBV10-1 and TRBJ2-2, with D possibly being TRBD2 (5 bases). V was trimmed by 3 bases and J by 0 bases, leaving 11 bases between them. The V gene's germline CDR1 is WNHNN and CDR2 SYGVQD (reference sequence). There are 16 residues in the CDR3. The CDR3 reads CASSESAAANTGELFF. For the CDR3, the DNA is TGCGCCAGCAGTGAATCAGCAGCGGCGAACACCGGGGAGCTGTTTTTT.

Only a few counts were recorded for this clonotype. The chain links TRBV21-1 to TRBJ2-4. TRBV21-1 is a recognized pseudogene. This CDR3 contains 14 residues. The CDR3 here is CASSKLPAWNIQYF. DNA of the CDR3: TGTGCCAGCAGCAAACTTCCAGCATGGAACATTCAGTACTTC.

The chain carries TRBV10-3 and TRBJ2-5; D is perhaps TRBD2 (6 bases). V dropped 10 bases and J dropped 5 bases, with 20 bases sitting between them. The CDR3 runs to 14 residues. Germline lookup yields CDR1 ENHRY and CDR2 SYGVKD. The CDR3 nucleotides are TGTGCCAGCCAGACTAGTATCATGATGGAGACCCAGTACTTC. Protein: CASQTSIMMETQYF.

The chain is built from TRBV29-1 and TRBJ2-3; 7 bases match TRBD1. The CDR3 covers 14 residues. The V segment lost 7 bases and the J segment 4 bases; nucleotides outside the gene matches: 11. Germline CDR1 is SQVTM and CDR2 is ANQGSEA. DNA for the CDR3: TGCAGCGCCACAGACAGGGACAAGGCAGATACGCAGTATTTT. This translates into CSATDRDKADTQYF.

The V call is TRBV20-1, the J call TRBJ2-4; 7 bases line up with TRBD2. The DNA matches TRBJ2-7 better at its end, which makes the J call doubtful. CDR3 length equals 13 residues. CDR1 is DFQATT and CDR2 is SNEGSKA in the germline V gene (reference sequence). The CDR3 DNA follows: TGCAGTGCTAGAGATGGGGGGGAGAACGAGCAGTACTTC. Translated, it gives CSARDGGENEQYF.

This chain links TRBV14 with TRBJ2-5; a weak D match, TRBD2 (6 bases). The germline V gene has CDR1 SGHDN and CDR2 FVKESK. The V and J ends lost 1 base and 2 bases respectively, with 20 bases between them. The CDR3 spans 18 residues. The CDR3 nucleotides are TGTGCCAGCAGCCAAGCCCTTTGGCGGGAACGCCTTCAAGAGACCCAGTACTTC. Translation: CASSQALWRERLQETQYF.

In DNA, the CDR3 is TGTGCCAGCAGTTTTACTAGCGGGGGACGCGAGACCCAGTACTTC. Its translation is CASSFTSGGRETQYF. The chain has TRBV12-3 or TRBV12-4 and TRBJ2-5; 11 bases line up with TRBD2. The CDR3 contains 15 residues. The V segment lost 3 bases and the J segment 5 bases; nucleotides outside the gene matches: 5.

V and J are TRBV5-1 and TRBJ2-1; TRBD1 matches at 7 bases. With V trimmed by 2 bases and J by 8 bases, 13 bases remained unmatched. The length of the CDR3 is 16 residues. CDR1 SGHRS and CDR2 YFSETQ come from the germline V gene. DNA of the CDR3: TGCGCCAGCAGCTTACTAACGGGACAGCTCGCGGATGAGCAGTTCTTC. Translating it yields CASSLLTGQLADEQFF.

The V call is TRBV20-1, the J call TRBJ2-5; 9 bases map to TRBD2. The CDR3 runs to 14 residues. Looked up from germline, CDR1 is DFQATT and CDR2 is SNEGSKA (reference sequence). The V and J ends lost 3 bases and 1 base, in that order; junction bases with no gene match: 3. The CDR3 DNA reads TGCAGTGCTAGCCTAGCGGGAATCCAAGAGACCCAGTACTTC. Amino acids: CSASLAGIQETQYF.

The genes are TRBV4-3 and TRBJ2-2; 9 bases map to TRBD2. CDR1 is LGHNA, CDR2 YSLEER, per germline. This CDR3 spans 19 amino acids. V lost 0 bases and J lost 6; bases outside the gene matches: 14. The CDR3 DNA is TGCGCCAGCAGCCAAGATCTTGGAGGAGCGGGGGGCCTACCCGGGGAGCTGTTTTTT. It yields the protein CASSQDLGGAGGLPGELFF.

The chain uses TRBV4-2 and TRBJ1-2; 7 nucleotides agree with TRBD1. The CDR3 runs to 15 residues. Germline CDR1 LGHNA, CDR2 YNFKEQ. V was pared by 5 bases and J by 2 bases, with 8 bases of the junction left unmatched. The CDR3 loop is CASSDAGRGNYGYTF. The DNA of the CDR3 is TGTGCCAGCAGCGACGCGGGCAGGGGGAACTATGGCTACACCTTC.

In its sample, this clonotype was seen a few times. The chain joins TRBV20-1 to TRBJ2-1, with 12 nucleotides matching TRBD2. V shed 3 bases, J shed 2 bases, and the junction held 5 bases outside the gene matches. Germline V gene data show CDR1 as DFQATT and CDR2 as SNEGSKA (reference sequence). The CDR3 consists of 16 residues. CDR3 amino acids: CSASRPSGGAYNEQFF. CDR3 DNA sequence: TGCAGTGCTAGCCGACCTAGCGGGGGGGCCTACAATGAGCAGTTCTTC.

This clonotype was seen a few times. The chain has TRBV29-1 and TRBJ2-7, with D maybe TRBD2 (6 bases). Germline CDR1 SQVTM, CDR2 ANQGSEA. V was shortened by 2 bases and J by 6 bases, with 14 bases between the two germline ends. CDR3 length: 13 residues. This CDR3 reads CSVETGLGGEQYF. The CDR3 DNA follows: TGCAGCGTTGAAACAGGACTGGGGGGCGAGCAGTACTTC.

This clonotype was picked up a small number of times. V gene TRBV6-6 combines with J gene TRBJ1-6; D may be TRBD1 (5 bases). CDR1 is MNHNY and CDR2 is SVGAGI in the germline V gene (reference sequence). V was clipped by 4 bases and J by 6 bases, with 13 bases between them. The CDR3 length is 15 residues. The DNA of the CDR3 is TGTGCCAGCAGTTCACGGCAGGGCGGTAATTCACCCCTCCACTTT. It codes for CASSSRQGGNSPLHF.

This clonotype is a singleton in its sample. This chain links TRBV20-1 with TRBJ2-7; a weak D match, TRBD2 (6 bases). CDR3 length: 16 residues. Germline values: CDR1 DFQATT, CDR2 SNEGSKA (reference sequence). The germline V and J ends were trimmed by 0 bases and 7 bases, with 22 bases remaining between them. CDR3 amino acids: CSARDPRDSRTREQYF. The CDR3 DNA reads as TGCAGTGCTAGAGATCCCCGGGACTCCCGGACGAGGGAGCAGTACTTC.

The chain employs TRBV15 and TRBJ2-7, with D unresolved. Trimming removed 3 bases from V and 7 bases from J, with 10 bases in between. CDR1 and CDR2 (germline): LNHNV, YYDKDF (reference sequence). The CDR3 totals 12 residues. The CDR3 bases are TGTGCCACCAGCAGGGAACTGGGGGAGCAGTACTTC. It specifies CATSRELGEQYF.

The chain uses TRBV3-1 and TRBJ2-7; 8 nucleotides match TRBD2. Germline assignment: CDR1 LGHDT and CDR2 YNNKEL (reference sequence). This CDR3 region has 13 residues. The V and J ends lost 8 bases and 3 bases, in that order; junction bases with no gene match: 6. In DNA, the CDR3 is TGTGCCAGCGCTGCCGGGACTAGCTACGAGCAGTACTTC. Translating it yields CASAAGTSYEQYF.

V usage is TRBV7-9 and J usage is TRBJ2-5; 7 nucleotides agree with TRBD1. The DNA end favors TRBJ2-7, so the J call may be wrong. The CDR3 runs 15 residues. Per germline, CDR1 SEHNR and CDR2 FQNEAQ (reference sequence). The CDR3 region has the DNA TGTGCCAGCAGCTCGATACAGGGGCCGGGGTCCGAGCAGTACTTC. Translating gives CASSSIQGPGSEQYF.

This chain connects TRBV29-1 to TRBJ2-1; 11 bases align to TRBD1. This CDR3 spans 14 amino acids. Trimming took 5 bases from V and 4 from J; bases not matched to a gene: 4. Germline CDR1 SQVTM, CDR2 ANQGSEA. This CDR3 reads CSVYGQGAYNEQFF. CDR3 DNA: TGCAGCGTTTATGGACAGGGGGCGTACAATGAGCAGTTCTTC.

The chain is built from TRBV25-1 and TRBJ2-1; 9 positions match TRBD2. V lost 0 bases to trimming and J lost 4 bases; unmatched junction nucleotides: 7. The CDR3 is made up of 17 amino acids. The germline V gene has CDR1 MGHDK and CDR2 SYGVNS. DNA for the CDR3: TGTGCCAGCAGTGAATATGGAGCGGGAGGATCTTACAATGAGCAGTTCTTC. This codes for CASSEYGAGGSYNEQFF.

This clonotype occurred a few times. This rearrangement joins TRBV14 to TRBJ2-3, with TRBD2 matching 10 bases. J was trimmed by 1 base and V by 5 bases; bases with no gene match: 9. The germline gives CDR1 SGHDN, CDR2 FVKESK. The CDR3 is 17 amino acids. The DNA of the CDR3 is TGTGCCAGCAGCGCTCTCCCTCTAGCGGGGGGCACAGATACGCAGTATTTT. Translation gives CASSALPLAGGTDTQYF.

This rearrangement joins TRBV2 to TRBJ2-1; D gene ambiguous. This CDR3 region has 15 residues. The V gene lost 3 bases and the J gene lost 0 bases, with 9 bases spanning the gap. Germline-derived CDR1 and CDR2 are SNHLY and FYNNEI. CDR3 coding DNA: TGTGCCAGCAGTGACGGGCCTATCTCCTACAATGAGCAGTTCTTC. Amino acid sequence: CASSDGPISYNEQFF.

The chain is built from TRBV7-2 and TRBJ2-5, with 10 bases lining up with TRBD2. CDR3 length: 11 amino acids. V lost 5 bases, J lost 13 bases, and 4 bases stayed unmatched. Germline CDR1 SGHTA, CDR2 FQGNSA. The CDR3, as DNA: TGTGCCAGCAGCGCCTCTAGCGGGGGGTACTTC. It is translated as CASSASSGGYF.